This T cell receptor (beta chain) was documented in a study of beta chain features in type 1 diabetes. Study outcomes and limitations: Moderately but significantly shorter TCRB CDR3s were found in Type 1 diabetes patients in all four CD4+ subsets. HLA influence on TCRB rearrangement stayed unresolved here.

Every isolated RNA sample was fully reverse transcribed, so sequencing captured expressed TCRB transcripts. Naive, central memory and regulatory T cell samples averaged roughly 3.5 million reads. Some clones are missing from TCRdb's copy, which holds only in-frame ones; the method was immunoSEQ multiplex PCR. The table shows roughly 330,000 clones, with 13% occurring only once. A word on this clone: Its matching antigen is unknown.

The sequencing sample was made of naive CD4+ T cells from blood. This receptor was taken from a woman aged 18-35 years with type 1 diabetes.

CDR3 in amino acids: CASSPPTNSGEQYF. In DNA, the CDR3 is TGTGCCAGCAGTCCGCCGACTAACTCGGGGGAGCAGTACTTC. This chain uses TRBV28 with TRBJ2-7; D perhaps matches TRBD2 (5 bases). This CDR3 comprises 14 residues. Germline CDR1 is MDHEN and CDR2 is SYDVKM. V lost 5 bases to trimming and J lost 7 bases, with 18 bases between them.